These 6 T cell receptor beta chains originate from one sample sequenced in a study of shared clonotypes between healthy human individuals. The protocol was immunoSEQ multiplex PCR, while the TCRdb copy is restricted to in-frame clones and leaves out a portion. The sample gives 1 million to 1.2 million clones, 70% to 85% of which show up once; about 0.94% is in the top ten. Sequencing was carried out using memory CD4+ T cells from PBMCs. This sample's subset: CD45RA-negative fraction. All receptors derive from a man between 18 and 35 years old in good health. Some clones in this sample may be carry-over from other donors' samples.

About this clone: The sample holds other DNA sequences that translate to the same CDR3. The rearrangement uses TRBV5-1 and TRBJ2-1, with TRBD2 matching over 10 bases. Germline-derived CDR1 and CDR2 are SGHRS and YFSETQ. The CDR3 length is 15 residues. With V trimmed by 2 bases and J by 2 bases, 1 base remained unmatched. The CDR3 DNA is TGCGCCAGCAGCTTTCTAGCGGGAGCCTACAATGAGCAGTTCTTC. This gives the protein CASSFLAGAYNEQFF.

The rearrangement uses TRBV7-8 and TRBJ1-1; tentative D call: TRBD1 (5 bases). Trimming removed 3 bases at V and 0 bases at J, with 14 bases between. The CDR3 runs to 16 residues. Germline CDR1 and CDR2: SGHVS and FQNEAQ. The chain's CDR3 is CASSLEGRAMNTEAFF. The CDR3 DNA sequence: TGTGCCAGCAGCTTGGAGGGGAGGGCCATGAACACTGAAGCTTTCTTT.

This clone has just a few counts. The J gene is TRBJ2-1, the V gene TRBV28; D may match TRBD1 or TRBD2 (5 bases each). The V gene's germline CDR1 is MDHEN and CDR2 SYDVKM. The CDR3 length is 15 residues. Between the trimmed V and J ends, which lost 4 bases and 5 bases, there was a span of 15 bases. The CDR3 here is CASSSPGTNNNEQFF. CDR3 DNA: TGTGCCAGCAGTTCGCCCGGGACGAATAACAATGAGCAGTTCTTC.

V usage is TRBV15 and J usage is TRBJ2-1, with 9 positions matching TRBD2. Germline CDR1 reads LNHNV; CDR2 reads YYDKDF (reference sequence). Losses at the gene ends were 0 bases for V and 6 bases for J; bases not matched to a gene: 3. The CDR3 is 15 residues long. The CDR3 coding sequence is TGTGCCACCAGCAGAGAGCGGGAGGGTGCCAATGAGCAGTTCTTC. Amino acids: CATSREREGANEQFF.

This clone was counted only a few times. The chain uses TRBV4-1 and TRBJ2-1, with D maybe TRBD1 (5 bases). Trimming cost V 4 bases and J 0 bases, with 10 bases left between them. The CDR3 is 15 amino acids. Germline V gives CDR1 MGHRA, CDR2 YSYEKL. Here the CDR3 DNA reads TGCGCCAGCAGCCGAGACAGTGACTCCTACAATGAGCAGTTCTTC. Residues: CASSRDSDSYNEQFF.

The chain recombines TRBV19 with TRBJ1-1; the D is unclear. CDR3 length equals 14 residues. Trimming removed 5 bases at V and 1 base at J, with 11 bases between. Germline CDR1 is LNHDA and CDR2 is SQIVND (reference sequence). The CDR3 spells CASSSLPRNTEAFF. CDR3 bases: TGTGCCAGTAGTTCCCTCCCGCGGAACACTGAAGCTTTCTTT.